These 18 T cell receptor beta chains originate from one sample sequenced in a study of shared clonotypes between healthy human individuals. The method was immunoSEQ multiplex PCR; TCRdb's version includes in-frame clones alone and lacks a portion of them. The profile covers around 1.4 million clones, with 98% appearing a single time and over 0.3% taken by the ten largest. Sequencing input: naive CD4+ T cells sorted from blood. Subset denoted: CD45RA+ positively selected. The receptor source for this set is a man aged 25 to 40 in good health.

The genes are TRBV9 and TRBJ2-1, with a possible D match to TRBD2 (6 bases). CDR1 is SGDLS, CDR2 YYNGEE, per germline. This CDR3 is 14 amino acids long. V lost 4 bases, J lost 12 bases, and 20 bases lay in between. The CDR3 here is CASSPEGTGLRQFF. The CDR3 DNA sequence: TGTGCCAGCAGCCCCGAAGGGACGGGACTTCGGCAGTTCTTC.

The chain is built from TRBV5-4 and TRBJ2-7, with 8 bases matching TRBD2. The CDR3 has 14 amino acids. The germline V gene has CDR1 SGHNT and CDR2 YYREEE (reference sequence). V was clipped by 4 bases and J by 3 bases; unmatched bases: 6. In nucleotides, the CDR3 is TGTGCCAGCAGCGGGCTAGCGGGCGACTACGAGCAGTACTTC. It codes for CASSGLAGDYEQYF.

The rearrangement uses TRBV18 and TRBJ2-2; 8 bases map to TRBD1. CDR1 is KGHSH and CDR2 is LQKENI in the germline V gene. The CDR3 is 17 residues long. Germline trimming cut 5 bases from V and 1 base from J; bases unmatched to any gene: 9. This CDR3 is CASSYSRGRRNTGELFF. CDR3 sequence (DNA): TGTGCCAGCTCATATAGCAGGGGGCGACGGAACACCGGGGAGCTGTTTTTT.

The rearrangement uses TRBV5-1 and TRBJ1-2; no reliable D call. Germline loops: CDR1 SGHRS, CDR2 YFSETQ. The CDR3 covers 15 residues. The V end was cut by 0 bases, the J end by 4 bases, with 13 bases between. CDR3 DNA sequence: TGCGCCAGCAGCTTGGCCAGGCGGTCGAGCTATGGCTACACCTTC. It encodes CASSLARRSSYGYTF.

J is TRBJ1-2 and V is TRBV9; 7 nucleotides match TRBD1. CDR1 and CDR2 (germline): SGDLS, YYNGEE. V lost 5 bases to trimming and J lost 3 bases; unmatched junction nucleotides: 7. The CDR3 has 14 amino acids. The chain's CDR3 is CASRGEDRHYGYTF. The CDR3 DNA is TGTGCCAGCAGGGGAGAGGACAGGCACTATGGCTACACCTTC.

The genes are TRBV14 and TRBJ2-1, with D perhaps matching TRBD1 or TRBD2 (6 bases each). Germline V gives CDR1 SGHDN, CDR2 FVKESK. Trimming shortened V by 4 bases and J by 0 bases, and 25 bases separated the two germline ends. CDR3 length equals 20 residues. The CDR3 DNA is TGTGCCAGCAGCCCCTTGAGAGGGGGGCTTTTACTGACCTCCTACAATGAGCAGTTCTTC. Protein sequence: CASSPLRGGLLLTSYNEQFF.

V usage is TRBV5-4 and J usage is TRBJ2-7; maybe TRBD2 (6 bases). The CDR3 runs to 15 residues. V dropped 2 bases and J dropped 0 bases, with 12 bases sitting between them. Germline-derived CDR1 and CDR2 are SGHNT and YYREEE (reference sequence). CDR3 residues: CASSLRDGSSYEQYF. CDR3 coding DNA: TGTGCCAGCAGCTTAAGGGACGGGAGCTCCTACGAGCAGTACTTC.

CDR3 nucleotide sequence: TGCGCCAGCAGCCCCCGCCCTGGGGCTAATGAAAAACTGTTTTTT. Its protein is CASSPRPGANEKLFF. V is TRBV5-1 and J is TRBJ1-4; D ambiguous. Trimming took 4 bases from V and 3 from J, leaving 13 bases between them. In germline, CDR1 is SGHRS, CDR2 YFSETQ. CDR3 length: 15 amino acids.

This clone was observed once. The J gene is TRBJ2-5, the V gene TRBV7-2; TRBD2 matches at 8 bases. V lost 6 bases and J lost 2; bases outside the gene matches: 8. CDR3 length equals 15 residues. Germline V gene data show CDR1 as SGHTA and CDR2 as FQGNSA. The CDR3 bases are TGTGCCAGCAGAGATAGCGGGGTTCGTCAAGAGACCCAGTACTTC. It encodes CASRDSGVRQETQYF.

The rearrangement joins TRBV7-2 to TRBJ1-3, with D maybe TRBD1 (5 bases). Germline CDR1 is SGHTA and CDR2 is FQGNSA. The CDR3 contains 15 residues. Deletions cut 3 bases from V and 4 bases from J, with 13 bases between. The CDR3 sequence: CASSFGRVGGNTIYF. For the CDR3, the DNA is TGTGCCAGCAGCTTTGGCAGGGTGGGCGGAAACACCATATATTTT.

The V and J genes are TRBV30 and TRBJ1-3; 8 bases fit TRBD1. The CDR3 is 14 residues long. With V trimmed by 2 bases and J by 2 bases, 2 bases remained unmatched. CDR1 GTSNPN and CDR2 SVGIG come from the germline V gene (reference sequence). The CDR3 nucleotides read TGTGCCTGGAGTAGGACAGGGACTGGAAACACCATATATTTT. This gives the protein CAWSRTGTGNTIYF.

In DNA, the CDR3 is TGTGCCAGCAGCCAAGGGGGCGTTCTATTGAACGAGCAGTACTTC. Its translation is CASSQGGVLLNEQYF. V and J are TRBV28 and TRBJ2-7, with 7 bases aligning to TRBD1. This CDR3 is built from 15 residues. The germline gives CDR1 MDHEN, CDR2 SYDVKM. The junction had 13 bases not matched to a gene; V was cut back by 6 bases and J by 5 bases.

This clone was detected once. The chain has TRBV5-4 and TRBJ2-7, with D perhaps matching TRBD2 (7 bases). This CDR3 is 15 amino acids long. V gave up 0 bases and J gave up 4 bases, with 14 bases separating them. Germline-derived CDR1 and CDR2 are SGHNT and YYREEE (reference sequence). Written as DNA, the CDR3 is TGTGCCAGCAGCTTGGATGGCGGGGGCCTTTACGAGCAGTACTTC. This gives the protein CASSLDGGGLYEQYF.

The chain employs TRBV7-2 and TRBJ1-5; D is undetermined. CDR1 SGHTA and CDR2 FQGNSA come from the germline V gene. This CDR3 is built from 15 residues. The V and J ends lost 2 bases and 4 bases respectively, with 12 bases between them. Written as DNA, the CDR3 is TGTGCCAGCAGCTTAACCTTTTCCGCTAATCAGCCCCAGCATTTT. Protein product: CASSLTFSANQPQHF. The full variable domain, its missing parts supplied by reference TRBV7-2 and TRBJ1-5, is GAGVSQSPSNKVTEKGKDVELRCDPISGHTALYWYRQSLGQGLEFLIYFQGNSAPDKSGLPSDRFSAERTGGSVSTLTIQRTQQEDSAVYLCASSLTFSANQPQHFGDGTRLSIL.

The chain uses TRBV7-8 and TRBJ2-2; D is ambiguous. The CDR3 is 18 residues long. The V end lost 5 bases, the J end lost 0 bases, and 19 bases lay between the germline ends. Germline V gene lookup returns CDR1 SGHVS and CDR2 FQNEAQ. The CDR3 protein is CASSLEVTLRANTGELFF. CDR3 in DNA: TGTGCCAGCAGCCTAGAAGTAACCCTTAGGGCGAACACCGGGGAGCTGTTTTTT. The whole variable domain, remainder taken from reference TRBV7-8 and TRBJ2-2, is GAGVSQSPRYKVAKRGQDVALRCDPISGHVSLFWYQQALGQGPEFLTYFQNEAQLDKSGLPSDRFFAERPEGSVSTLKIQRTQQEDSAVYLCASSLEVTLRANTGELFFGEGSRLTVL.

The chain employs TRBV10-3 and TRBJ2-7, with 8 nucleotides matching TRBD1. Trimming cost V 5 bases and J 4 bases; bases outside gene matches: 13. Germline V gene sequence: CDR1 ENHRY, CDR2 SYGVKD. The CDR3 loop spans 16 amino acids. This CDR3 reads CAISKARTGNSYEQYF. In nucleotides, the CDR3 is TGTGCCATCAGTAAAGCACGGACAGGGAACTCGTACGAGCAGTACTTC.

V and J are TRBV10-2 and TRBJ1-1; possible D gene TRBD1, 6 bases. V gave up 4 bases and J gave up 8 bases, with 17 bases separating them. There are 14 residues in the CDR3. Germline CDR1 and CDR2: WSHSY and SAAADI. The CDR3 nucleotides read TGCGCCAGCAGTGGGGCGGACAGAACAAAAGAAGCTTTCTTT. Translating it yields CASSGADRTKEAFF.

The gene calls are TRBV29-1 and TRBJ1-1; 8 bases agree with TRBD1. CDR3 length: 13 residues. The J segment lost 8 bases and the V segment lost 4 bases, leaving 9 bases of the junction unmatched. From germline, CDR1 is SQVTM and CDR2 ANQGSEA. The CDR3 bases are TGCAGCGTTGTTGGGCAGGGGGCGGCGGAAGCTTTCTTT. As protein: CSVVGQGAAEAFF.